These T cell receptor beta chains were read from a single sample in a study of Ad26.COV2.S vaccination and SARS-CoV-2 variants. TCRdb's table, derived via immunoSEQ multiplex PCR, lists solely in-frame clones and lacks some. The sample consists of 350,000 to 500,000 clones, 90% of them appearing once. This specimen consisted of peripheral blood, obtained in a trial of Ad26.COV2.S vaccine versus placebo. Receptors originate from a person aged 18-65 years who received the Ad26.COV2.S COVID-19 vaccine or a placebo. Both conserved end residues are part of each CDR3. A D gene is named only where the DNA matches it firmly. Size is stated for part of the rows, as once, few or many counts, or as a class when the clone is expanded.

D	J	size	V	DNA	CDR3
TRBD2	TRBJ2-1	-	TRBV5-1	TGCGCCAGCAGCTTGGAGACTAGCGGGAGGCCCTACAATGAGCAGTTCTTC	CASSLETSGRPYNEQFF
-	TRBJ2-5	-	TRBV28	TGTGCCAGCACCCTCACCTTGGGGATACAAGAGACCCAGTACTTC	CASTLTLGIQETQYF
-	TRBJ2-1	-	TRBV7-3	TGTGCCAGCAGCCACTCCGGGACTCACCTTAATGAGCAGTTCTTC	CASSHSGTHLNEQFF
TRBD1	TRBJ2-7	-	TRBV5-6	TGTGCCAGCAGCCCACTTACGAGACAGGGCTACGAGCAGTACTTC	CASSPLTRQGYEQYF
TRBD2	TRBJ2-2	-	TRBV25-1	TGTGCCAGCATGGCGGGAGGCGGCACCGGGGAGCTGTTTTTT	CASMAGGGTGELFF
-	TRBJ2-7	once	TRBV21-1	TGTGCCAGCAGTGGGACTAGCGGAAAAATCTACGAGCAGTACTTC	CASSGTSGKIYEQYF
TRBD2	TRBJ2-3	-	TRBV4-3	TGCGCCAGCAGCCCGAGGGTTGGCGGGGGTAAAAGCACAGATACGCAGTATTTT	CASSPRVGGGKSTDTQYF
-	TRBJ1-5	-	TRBV28	TGTGCCAGCAGTTCCCCTGGTCGGACAGATCAGCCCCAGCATTTT	CASSSPGRTDQPQHF
-	TRBJ2-6	-	TRBV5-3	TGTGCCAGGAACCCCGGAACTGGGGCCAACGTCCTGACTTTC	CARNPGTGANVLTF
-	TRBJ2-1	once	TRBV5-4	TGTGCCAGCAGCTTGGGGACAGACGACTACAATGAGCAGTTCTTC	CASSLGTDDYNEQFF
TRBD1	TRBJ2-7	-	TRBV27	TGTGCCAGCAGTTACAGGGGGCCGGGCCCCTACGAGCAGTACTTC	CASSYRGPGPYEQYF
-	TRBJ2-1	-	TRBV3-1/TRBV3-2	TGTGCCAGCAGCCAAGGCCTAGAGTCTTACAATGAGCAGTTCTTC	CASSQGLESYNEQFF
TRBD2	TRBJ2-6	-	TRBV5-1	TGCGCCAGCAGCCCGGGGGCTGGGGTAGCGGGAGGTTCTAGGGCCAACGTCCTGACTTTC	CASSPGAGVAGGSRANVLTF
-	TRBJ2-3	-	TRBV7-3	TGTGCCAGCAGCCCCCCCGGAGATACGCAGTATTTT	CASSPPGDTQYF
-	TRBJ1-1	few	TRBV4-1	TGCGCCAGCAGCCATCCCGATAGGTCCCAGCGCACTGAAGCTTTCTTT	CASSHPDRSQRTEAFF
-	TRBJ2-2	-	TRBV12-3/TRBV12-4	TGTGCCAGCAGTTCTGTGGGTGGGCTGTTTTTT	CASSSVGGLFF
TRBD1	TRBJ2-5	-	TRBV4-2	TGTGCCAGCAGCGAGCCCCGGGACAGCCAAGAGACCCAGTACTTC	CASSEPRDSQETQYF
-	TRBJ1-5	-	TRBV28	TGTGCCAGCAGTCCCACAGTTTATAGGGGCAATCAGCCCCAGCATTTT	CASSPTVYRGNQPQHF
TRBD1	TRBJ1-1	-	TRBV30	TGTGCCCGTCGACAGGGGGCAAGGACTGAAGCTTTCTTT	CARRQGARTEAFF
-	TRBJ1-6	-	TRBV19	TGTGCCAGTAGTATAAGGGGGATAACCTATAATTCACCCCTCCACTTT	CASSIRGITYNSPLHF
-	TRBJ2-2	few	TRBV6-5	TGTGCCAGCTTCCCGCAAGGGGGCACCGGGGAGCTGTTTTTT	CASFPQGGTGELFF
-	TRBJ1-5	once	TRBV12-3/TRBV12-4	TGTGCCAGCAGCCCCGCGGGGCAGCCCCAGCATTTT	CASSPAGQPQHF
-	TRBJ2-7	-	TRBV19	TGTGCCAGTAGTTATGGCAGGGGCGGCTACGAGCAGTACTTC	CASSYGRGGYEQYF
-	TRBJ1-1	-	TRBV19	TGTGCCAGTAGTGTACAGGGGAACACTGAAGCTTTCTTT	CASSVQGNTEAFF
-	TRBJ2-6	-	TRBV7-6	TGTGCCAGCAGCGCCCCCGACGGGGGCCAGGGAGAGGCCAACGTCCTGACTTTC	CASSAPDGGQGEANVLTF
TRBD1	TRBJ1-1	-	TRBV30	TGTGCCTGGAGTCGAGGACAGGGTGAATGGGGGAACACTGAAGCTTTCTTT	CAWSRGQGEWGNTEAFF
TRBD2	TRBJ2-7	-	TRBV7-2	TGTGCCAGCAGCTTAGCGCTACGCCCAGCGGGGGCCTACGAGCAGTACTTC	CASSLALRPAGAYEQYF
-	TRBJ1-6	-	TRBV19	TGTGCCAGTAGTATAGCTGGGACGAGAGCACCCCTCCACTTT	CASSIAGTRAPLHF
-	TRBJ2-7	-	TRBV6-2/TRBV6-3	TGTGCCAGCAGTTTTTACAGTACCTACGAGCAGTACTTC	CASSFYSTYEQYF
-	TRBJ1-2	few	TRBV5-1	TGCGCCAGCAGCGACGGGGCAAACTATGGCTACACCTTC	CASSDGANYGYTF
-	TRBJ2-2	-	TRBV2	TGTGCCAGCAGCTCCACCTACACCGGGGAGCTGTTTTTT	CASSSTYTGELFF
-	TRBJ1-2	-	TRBV5-4	TGTGCCAGCAGATCTTTCGGACCGGAGCAAAGGTCTGGCTACACCTTC	CASRSFGPEQRSGYTF
-	TRBJ2-7	-	TRBV30	TGTGCCTGGAGTGGGTTTAACAGTCCCTACGAGCAGTACTTC	CAWSGFNSPYEQYF
-	TRBJ2-7	-	TRBV7-9	TGTGCCAGCAGCTTAGGTGACGGATTCTTCTACGAGCAGTACTTC	CASSLGDGFFYEQYF
-	TRBJ1-2	once	TRBV7-2	TGTGCCAGCAGCTTAGGCAGGGTGGGGATGTACTATGGCTACACCTTC	CASSLGRVGMYYGYTF
TRBD2	TRBJ2-4	-	TRBV5-1	TGCGCCAGCAGCTTGGCTGTAGCGGGAGGGCCCGGAAACATTCAGTACTTC	CASSLAVAGGPGNIQYF
TRBD2	TRBJ2-5	-	TRBV6-5	TGTGCCAGCAGACTAGCGGGAGGAGAGACCCAGTACTTC	CASRLAGGETQYF
-	TRBJ1-6	-	TRBV19	TGTGCCAGTTGCCCGACAGGTGATAATTCACCCCTCCACTTT	CASCPTGDNSPLHF
TRBD1	TRBJ1-1	-	TRBV5-1	TGCGCCAGCAGCTTGAACCGGGACAGGGTCACTGAAGCTTTCTTT	CASSLNRDRVTEAFF
-	TRBJ2-7	-	TRBV7-2	TGTGCCAGCAGCTTAGTCCGGGAACCCACCTACGAGCAGTACTTC	CASSLVREPTYEQYF
TRBD2	TRBJ2-7	-	TRBV29-1	TGCAGCGTTGAAGCTCGTGGGGGACTAGCGGGCTACGAGCAGTACTTC	CSVEARGGLAGYEQYF
TRBD1	TRBJ1-3	-	TRBV3-1/TRBV3-2	TGTGCCAGCAGCCGAACGACAGGGGTCTCTGGAAACACCATATATTTT	CASSRTTGVSGNTIYF
TRBD1	TRBJ1-5	-	TRBV2	TGTGCCAGCAGCACAGGGGCCCTTAGCAATCAGCCCCAGCATTTT	CASSTGALSNQPQHF
TRBD2	TRBJ2-7	-	TRBV27	TGTGCCAGCAGGCCCGCGGGAGGCTACGAGCAGTACTTC	CASRPAGGYEQYF
TRBD2	TRBJ2-5	-	TRBV2	TGTGCCAGCGTAGCGGGAGGAGAGACCCAGTACTTC	CASVAGGETQYF
TRBD2	TRBJ2-2	-	TRBV4-1	TGCGCCAGCAGCCGCGGGAGCCCCAACACCGGGGAGCTGTTTTTT	CASSRGSPNTGELFF
-	TRBJ1-3	-	TRBV4-3	TGCGCCAGCAGCCAAGATTGGCAGGTTGGAAACACCATATATTTT	CASSQDWQVGNTIYF
-	TRBJ2-1	-	TRBV6-5	TGTGCCAGCAGTTACTCACCAGGGGTCAATGAGCAGTTCTTC	CASSYSPGVNEQFF
-	TRBJ2-6	-	TRBV10-3	TGTGCCACCGATTCTGGGGCCAACGTCCTGACTTTC	CATDSGANVLTF
-	TRBJ1-3	-	TRBV5-6	TGTGCCAGCAGCTTGCTGTTCTCTGGAAACACCATATATTTT	CASSLLFSGNTIYF
TRBD2	TRBJ2-1	few	TRBV6-4	TGTGCCAGCAGTGACGGGACTAGCGGCAATGAGCAGTTCTTC	CASSDGTSGNEQFF
-	TRBJ1-5	-	TRBV30	TGTGCCTGGAGTGTCTCTGGATATCAGCCCCAGCATTTT	CAWSVSGYQPQHF
-	TRBJ1-6	-	TRBV4-3	TGCGCCAGCAGCCGGACAGAATCCAGGAACTCCTATAATTCACCCCTCCACTTT	CASSRTESRNSYNSPLHF